What follows are 27 T cell receptor beta chains derived from one specimen sequenced in a study of blood T cells in healthy people across ages. Together with a sample-barcoded 5' primer, a J-beta primer mix was included in a second PCR lasting roughly 6 to 12 cycles. TCRdb reprocessed the 5' RACE reads via MiXCR and lists one record per CDR3 protein. The sample lists over 1.5 million distinct CDR3 sequences, less than 50% occurring once. Sample: blood. These receptor sequences come from a woman aged 40 to 49 in good health.

The chain recombines TRBV7-2 with TRBJ2-1, with 7 bases that match TRBD2. The junction had 19 bases not matched to a gene; V was cut back by 4 bases and J by 7 bases. Germline V lookup: CDR1 SGHTA, CDR2 FQGNSA. This CDR3 has 18 residues. As DNA, the CDR3 is TGTGCCAGCAGCTCCCCGGGACTACACCCAACCGCGGGAAATGAGCAGTTCTTC. Its translation is CASSSPGLHPTAGNEQFF. Full variable domain (remainder filled in from reference TRBV7-2 and TRBJ2-1): GAGVSQSPSNKVTEKGKDVELRCDPISGHTALYWYRQSLGQGLEFLIYFQGNSAPDKSGLPSDRFSAERTGGSVSTLTIQRTQQEDSAVYLCASSSPGLHPTAGNEQFFGPGTRLTVL.

This clonotype was observed a handful of times. The chain couples TRBV7-2 to TRBJ2-7, with 11 bases that match TRBD2. CDR1 and CDR2 from the germline V gene are SGHTA and FQGNSA. V was pared by 1 base and J by 3 bases, with 8 bases of the junction left unmatched. CDR3 length: 17 residues. DNA for the CDR3: TGTGCCAGCAGCTTAGGTCCCCCGGGACTAGCGGTCTACGAGCAGTACTTC. It specifies CASSLGPPGLAVYEQYF.

This clonotype was seen just once. V gene TRBV5-1 combines with J gene TRBJ2-1; D is perhaps TRBD2 (6 bases). The CDR3 consists of 13 residues. Deletions cut 4 bases from V and 10 bases from J, with 15 bases between. Germline V gene data show CDR1 as SGHRS and CDR2 as YFSETQ. Written as DNA, the CDR3 is TGCGCCAGCAGCGCCCCCTGGGGAGGCGAGCAGTTCTTC. Protein: CASSAPWGGEQFF.

The chain has TRBV14 and TRBJ2-5; no clear D gene. V lost 0 bases to trimming and J lost 4 bases, with 12 bases between them. Germline loops: CDR1 SGHDN, CDR2 FVKESK. CDR3 length equals 15 residues. CDR3: CASSQEGSLLETQYF. CDR3 nucleotides: TGTGCCAGCAGCCAAGAGGGATCCCTTCTAGAGACCCAGTACTTC.

The sample holds a few counts of this clonotype. CDR3 bases: TGTGCCAGCAGTTTATCTACAGGCTTGGGTACTAATGAAAAACTGTTTTTT. Translation: CASSLSTGLGTNEKLFF. This chain connects TRBV12-3 or TRBV12-4 to TRBJ1-4; D might be TRBD1 (5 bases). V was trimmed by 2 bases and J by 2 bases, leaving 15 bases between them. This CDR3 is built from 17 residues.

The gene calls are TRBV20-1 and TRBJ1-2; D is possibly TRBD1 (6 bases). V dropped 6 bases and J dropped 5 bases, with 13 bases sitting between them. Germline V gene sequence: CDR1 DFQATT, CDR2 SNEGSKA (reference sequence). The CDR3 is 12 residues long. CDR3 in DNA: TGCAGTGCACCTACAGGGCGGTATGGCTACACCTTC. This sequence encodes CSAPTGRYGYTF.

The V gene is TRBV9, the J gene TRBJ2-1; D gene uncertain. V was cut by 3 bases and J by 4 bases, with 14 bases left in between. In germline, CDR1 is SGDLS, CDR2 YYNGEE. The CDR3 consists of 15 residues. Here the CDR3 reads CASSEPAGLYNEQFF. The DNA for the CDR3 is TGTGCCAGCAGCGAGCCCGCCGGGTTGTACAATGAGCAGTTCTTC.

The chain couples TRBV2 to TRBJ1-5; a weak D match, TRBD1 (5 bases). The germline V gene encodes CDR1 SNHLY and CDR2 FYNNEI. Trimming removed 4 bases from V and 4 bases from J, with 20 bases in between. The CDR3 length is 17 residues. The CDR3 region is CASSALGHRGANQPQHF. In DNA, the CDR3 is TGTGCCAGCAGTGCTCTTGGACACCGAGGGGCAAATCAGCCCCAGCATTTT.

J is TRBJ2-1 and V is TRBV12-3 or TRBV12-4, with D maybe TRBD1 (6 bases). This CDR3 has 15 residues. With 0 bases removed from V and 8 bases from J, the gap between germline ends came to 14 bases. The CDR3 spells CASSLALTGMDEQFF. The CDR3 DNA reads as TGTGCCAGCAGTTTAGCCCTCACAGGGATGGATGAGCAGTTCTTC.

The chain links TRBV6-6 to TRBJ2-7, with TRBD1 matching over 10 bases. Germline lookup yields CDR1 MNHNY and CDR2 SVGAGI (reference sequence). The CDR3 totals 14 residues. V lost 3 bases to trimming and J lost 5 bases; unmatched junction nucleotides: 4. CDR3 sequence: CASSYPGTGDEQYF. The CDR3 nucleotides read TGTGCCAGCAGTTATCCCGGGACAGGGGACGAGCAGTACTTC.

Only a few counts were recorded for this clonotype. The CDR3 protein is CASSTGTRQETQYF. The CDR3 nucleotides read TGTGCCAGCAGCACCGGGACAAGGCAAGAGACCCAGTACTTC. The genes are TRBV5-5 and TRBJ2-5; D is perhaps TRBD1 (6 bases). V was pared by 4 bases and J by 2 bases, with 12 bases between. This CDR3 comprises 14 residues. The germline V gene encodes CDR1 SGHKS and CDR2 YYEKEE (reference sequence).

The gene calls are TRBV12-3 or TRBV12-4 and TRBJ2-5; TRBD2 aligns across 9 bases. The CDR3 contains 13 residues. V shed 6 bases, J shed 6 bases, and the junction held 5 bases outside the gene matches. The CDR3 is CASRRLAEQTQYF. CDR3 in DNA: TGTGCCAGCAGAAGACTAGCGGAGCAGACCCAGTACTTC.

The sample holds a few counts of this clonotype. The J gene is TRBJ2-3, the V gene TRBV4-3; possibly TRBD1 for D (6 bases). Trimming cost V 4 bases and J 5 bases, with 10 bases left between them. This CDR3 has 13 residues. The V gene's germline CDR1 is LGHNA and CDR2 YSLEER. The CDR3 sequence is CASSPEGGDTQYF. In DNA, the CDR3 is TGCGCCAGCAGCCCAGAAGGGGGAGATACGCAGTATTTT.

The chain couples TRBV27 to TRBJ1-5; a possible D gene is TRBD1 (5 bases). Germline V gives CDR1 MNHEY, CDR2 SMNVEV (reference sequence). CDR3 length: 16 amino acids. With 3 bases removed from V and 1 base from J, the gap between germline ends came to 13 bases. This chain's CDR3 is CASSLSGRRSNQPQHF. CDR3 DNA sequence: TGTGCCAGCAGTTTGTCAGGGCGCCGGAGCAATCAGCCCCAGCATTTT.

This clonotype appeared many times. V is TRBV27 and J is TRBJ2-7, with D uncertain. The V gene lost 6 bases and the J gene lost 2 bases, with 11 bases spanning the gap. Germline V gene sequence: CDR1 MNHEY, CDR2 SMNVEV (reference sequence). This CDR3 region has 13 residues. CDR3 sequence reads: CASSLSSAYEQYF. CDR3 DNA sequence: TGTGCCAGCAGCTTAAGTTCTGCCTACGAGCAGTACTTC.

This chain uses TRBV4-1 with TRBJ2-1; 10 bases are shared with TRBD2. CDR3 length: 16 residues. Germline V CDR1 and CDR2: MGHRA, YSYEKL. With V trimmed by 1 base and J by 7 bases, 7 bases remained unmatched. CDR3 nucleotide sequence: TGCGCCAGCAGCCAAGCCGGGACTAGCGCTAGGAATGAGCAGTTCTTC. Translated, it gives CASSQAGTSARNEQFF.

Turning to this clonotype: One end of the junction does not line up with germline, which may come from a read error. V usage is TRBV7-7 and J usage is TRBJ2-1; either TRBD1 or TRBD2 may supply D (6 bases each). The germline gives CDR1 SSHAT, CDR2 FNYEAQ (reference sequence). CDR3 length: 15 amino acids. The CDR3 spells CASSRQEGSYNEQFF. CDR3 DNA sequence: TGTGCTAGCAGCCGACAGGAGGGCTCCTACAATGAGCAGTTCTTC.

This clonotype has just a few counts. V and J are TRBV5-1 and TRBJ2-5; 12 positions agree with TRBD1. The length of the CDR3 is 14 residues. The germline CDR1 and CDR2 sequences are SGHRS and YFSETQ. V lost 7 bases and J lost 5; bases outside the gene matches: 6. The CDR3 protein is CASHRDRGQETQYF. DNA for the CDR3: TGCGCCAGCCACCGGGACAGGGGGCAGGAGACCCAGTACTTC.

This sequence joins TRBV6-2 or TRBV6-3 and TRBJ2-5, with a possible D match to TRBD1 (6 bases). The CDR3 has 15 residues. V was clipped by 7 bases and J by 4 bases, with 19 bases between them. Germline CDR1 and CDR2: MNHEY and SVGEGT. CDR3 in amino acids: CASKPTGRGVETQYF. CDR3 nucleotide sequence: TGTGCCAGCAAGCCGACAGGAAGAGGGGTAGAGACCCAGTACTTC.

V gene TRBV7-2 combines with J gene TRBJ1-1, with TRBD1 as a possible D gene (6 bases). Germline lookup yields CDR1 SGHTA and CDR2 FQGNSA. This CDR3 region has 15 residues. V was shortened by 3 bases and J by 1 base, with 12 bases between the two germline ends. In DNA form, the CDR3 reads TGTGCCAGCAGCTTGGGGGCAGGAAGGAACACTGAAGCTTTCTTT. Protein product: CASSLGAGRNTEAFF.

The chain employs TRBV29-1 and TRBJ2-1; 10 bases agree with TRBD1. Germline lookup yields CDR1 SQVTM and CDR2 ANQGSEA. The ends lost 6 bases at V and 8 bases at J; junction bases unmatched: 7. The CDR3 totals 13 residues. The CDR3 DNA is TGCAGCGTGGGGAGACAGGGGGCTTATGAGCAGTTCTTC. Protein product: CSVGRQGAYEQFF.

This clonotype has more than one count but fewer than ten. The genes are TRBV4-3 and TRBJ2-7; D call uncertain. The end of the DNA fits TRBJ2-5 better, so the J call may be wrong. Per the germline V gene, CDR1 is LGHNA and CDR2 is YSLEER. This CDR3 has 15 amino acids. The CDR3 here is CASSQDVGNQETQYF. The CDR3 DNA reads TGCGCCAGCAGCCAAGATGTAGGGAACCAAGAGACCCAGTACTTC.

The J gene is TRBJ1-2, the V gene TRBV12-3 or TRBV12-4; the match to TRBD1 covers 7 bases. V lost 5 bases to trimming and J lost 4 bases; unmatched junction nucleotides: 10. The CDR3 loop spans 15 amino acids. In DNA, the CDR3 is TGTGCCAGCAGTCCTAGGACAGGCTTGAGCTATGGCTACACCTTC. It codes for CASSPRTGLSYGYTF.

The chain is built from TRBV12-3 or TRBV12-4 and TRBJ2-7; D remains ambiguous. This CDR3 has 13 residues. The V end was cut by 6 bases, the J end by 7 bases, with 16 bases between. CDR3 in amino acids: CASSRSRLSEQYF. For the CDR3, the DNA is TGTGCCAGCAGCCGTAGTAGATTGTCGGAGCAGTACTTC.

The rearrangement joins TRBV20-1 to TRBJ1-6; D is undetermined. CDR1 is DFQATT and CDR2 is SNEGSKA in the germline V gene (reference sequence). Trimming removed 0 bases from V and 7 bases from J, with 10 bases in between. There are 14 residues in the CDR3. The CDR3 spells CSARDRRENSPLHF. DNA for the CDR3: TGCAGTGCTAGAGATAGGCGGGAAAATTCACCCCTCCACTTT.

This chain connects TRBV20-1 to TRBJ2-1; TRBD2 matches at 9 bases. V shed 3 bases and J 7 bases; nucleotides not matched to a gene: 4. Germline V gives CDR1 DFQATT, CDR2 SNEGSKA (reference sequence). This CDR3 is 13 amino acids long. For the CDR3, the DNA is TGCAGTGCTAGTCAGGGACTAGCAAATGAGCAGTTCTTC. Amino acids: CSASQGLANEQFF.

CDR3 nucleotides: TGCGCCAGCAGCCAAGCCCCGACAGGGATGGGGACCAACGTCCTGACTTTC. Its translation is CASSQAPTGMGTNVLTF. The chain couples TRBV4-3 to TRBJ2-6; 7 bases map to TRBD1. This CDR3 region has 17 residues. CDR1 and CDR2 (germline): LGHNA, YSLEER. V lost 1 base to trimming and J lost 8 bases; unmatched junction nucleotides: 11.